This T cell receptor beta chain was sequenced in a study of blood T cell repertoires in COVID-19. Clones were sequenced by immunoSEQ multiplex PCR, and TCRdb holds only the in-frame ones, with some missing. The sample includes 220,000 or so clones, around 83% of them seen just once. The V gene end was trimmed by 2 bases and the J gene end by 7 bases; junction bases not matched to a gene: 5. CDR3 length: 15 amino acids. CDR1 and CDR2 (germline): MNHEY, SMNVEV (reference sequence). The rearrangement joins TRBV27 to TRBJ1-5, with TRBD1 identical over 10 bases. Sequencing was done on a sample of peripheral blood. This TCR was sampled from a woman in her forties or fifties with COVID-19, enrolled during active disease. Written as DNA, the CDR3 is TGTGCCAGCAGTTTAATGACAGGGGGCGGACAGCCCCAGCATTTT. This gives the protein CASSLMTGGGQPQHF.